The 28 T cell receptor beta chains listed next were all sequenced from one sample in a study of shared clonotypes between healthy human individuals. The assay was immunoSEQ multiplex PCR, and TCRdb's table has in-frame clones only and misses some. Of millions of clones in the sample, approximately 95% were seen once. In the naive CD8 group, cells lacked CD45RO and were positively selected for CCR7, so terminally differentiated effector memory CD45RA+ cells were left out. The sample consisted of naive CD8+ T cells sorted from blood. The receptors were gathered from a man aged 18 to 29 in good health.

The chain recombines TRBV4-3 with TRBJ2-7, with D tentatively TRBD2 (7 bases). The CDR3 spans 17 residues. The germline V gene has CDR1 LGHNA and CDR2 YSLEER. V dropped 0 bases and J dropped 2 bases, with 17 bases sitting between them. The CDR3: CASSQDPGGQGTYEQYF. The CDR3 DNA reads TGCGCCAGCAGCCAAGATCCGGGGGGACAAGGAACCTACGAGCAGTACTTC.

The J gene is TRBJ2-3, the V gene TRBV9, with 7 bases identical to TRBD2. V gave up 3 bases and J gave up 0 bases; unmatched junction bases: 10. Germline CDR1 reads SGDLS; CDR2 reads YYNGEE. This CDR3 region has 17 residues. The CDR3 sequence is CASSDGGTSESTDTQYF. Here the CDR3 DNA reads TGTGCCAGCAGCGACGGGGGTACTAGCGAGAGCACAGATACGCAGTATTTT.

This clone was seen just once. The identical CDR3 is also encoded by other nucleotide sequences in the sample. The chain combines TRBV9 with TRBJ2-7, with D unclear. V was pared by 0 bases and J by 3 bases, with 10 bases between. The CDR3 consists of 14 residues. CDR1 and CDR2 from the germline V gene are SGDLS and YYNGEE. The CDR3 nucleotides are TGTGCCAGCAGCGTAGCTCCGGACGGCTACGAGCAGTACTTC. This encodes CASSVAPDGYEQYF.

This chain connects TRBV9 to TRBJ2-1, with 11 bases lining up with TRBD2. Germline V CDR1 and CDR2: SGDLS, YYNGEE. The CDR3 covers 16 residues. V gave up 4 bases and J gave up 4 bases; unmatched junction bases: 7. The CDR3 reads CASSSSGTSGYNEQFF. CDR3 in DNA: TGTGCCAGCAGCTCTAGTGGGACTAGCGGTTACAATGAGCAGTTCTTC. The whole variable domain, remainder taken from reference TRBV9 and TRBJ2-1, is DSGVTQTPKHLITATGQRVTLRCSPRSGDLSVYWYQQSLDQGLQFLIQYYNGEERAKGNILERFSAQQFPDLHSELNLSSLELGDSALYFCASSSSGTSGYNEQFFGPGTRLTVL.

This chain joins TRBV18 and TRBJ2-1; D unresolved. The CDR3 is 15 amino acids. Germline lookup yields CDR1 KGHSH and CDR2 LQKENI. V was shortened by 4 bases and J by 0 bases, with 10 bases between the two germline ends. The CDR3 protein is CASSQDQGSYNEQFF. Here the CDR3 DNA reads TGTGCCAGCTCACAGGACCAAGGCTCCTACAATGAGCAGTTCTTC.

This clone was detected a few times. The sample has other DNA sequences that encode this CDR3 too. This chain joins TRBV4-1 and TRBJ1-1, with D unclear. Trimming pared 2 bases from V and 0 bases from J, leaving 1 base between. Germline V gives CDR1 MGHRA, CDR2 YSYEKL. The CDR3 runs 12 residues. CDR3 in DNA: TGCGCCAGCAGCCAACTGAACACTGAAGCTTTCTTT. Translation gives CASSQLNTEAFF.

The gene calls are TRBV2 and TRBJ1-2; D not resolved. The CDR3 sequence is 14 residues long. Trimming removed 7 bases from V and 0 bases from J, with 12 bases in between. Germline CDR1 reads SNHLY; CDR2 reads FYNNEI. CDR3 sequence: CASMTGSPNYGYTF. In DNA, the CDR3 is TGTGCCAGCATGACCGGGTCCCCTAACTATGGCTACACCTTC. Looking up the rest from reference TRBV2 and TRBJ1-2 gives the full variable domain: EPEVTQTPSHQVTQMGQEVILRCVPISNHLYFYWYRQILGQKVEFLVSFYNNEISEKSEIFDDQFSVERPDGSNFTLKIRSTKLEDSAMYFCASMTGSPNYGYTFGSGTRLTVV.

This clone was picked up one time. This chain links TRBV6-5 with TRBJ2-7; tentatively, D is TRBD2 (6 bases). The CDR3 is 14 amino acids. Germline V gene data show CDR1 as MNHEY and CDR2 as SVGAGI. V lost 0 bases to trimming and J lost 7 bases, with 13 bases between them. The CDR3 spells CASSYSAGHWEQYF. DNA for the CDR3: TGTGCCAGCAGTTACTCTGCGGGGCATTGGGAGCAGTACTTC.

This chain links TRBV7-9 with TRBJ2-1, with 9 bases matching TRBD2. The CDR3 runs 19 residues. The junction had 16 bases not matched to a gene; V was cut back by 3 bases and J by 4 bases. Germline values: CDR1 SEHNR, CDR2 FQNEAQ (reference sequence). The CDR3 reads CASSFPGGTSPSQYNEQFF. As DNA, the CDR3 is TGTGCCAGCAGCTTCCCCGGAGGGACTAGCCCCTCCCAATACAATGAGCAGTTCTTC.

The chain combines TRBV13 with TRBJ2-1, with D possibly called TRBD1 or TRBD2 (6 bases each). The germline V gene has CDR1 PRHDT and CDR2 FYEKMQ (reference sequence). V lost 10 bases to trimming and J lost 0 bases, with 13 bases between them. The CDR3 runs 14 residues. CDR3 in amino acids: CAIERGDSYNEQFF. DNA for the CDR3: TGTGCCATTGAGAGGGGGGACTCCTACAATGAGCAGTTCTTC.

CDR3 protein: CASIAGGELFF. The CDR3 DNA reads as TGTGCCAGCATTGCAGGCGGGGAGCTGTTTTTT. The chain recombines TRBV6-1 with TRBJ2-2; D is uncertain. Per germline, CDR1 MNHNS and CDR2 SASEGT. There are 11 residues in the CDR3. Deletions cut 7 bases from V and 7 bases from J, with 7 bases between.

The V call is TRBV5-1, the J call TRBJ1-5; TRBD1 is a possible D gene (5 bases). From germline, CDR1 is SGHRS and CDR2 YFSETQ. The V end was cut by 0 bases, the J end by 5 bases, with 9 bases between. The CDR3 consists of 14 residues. In DNA form, the CDR3 reads TGCGCCAGCAGCTTGGAGGGACCGGATCAGCCCCAGCATTTT. This gives the protein CASSLEGPDQPQHF.

The rearrangement joins TRBV4-1 to TRBJ2-7, with unresolved D. This CDR3 has 14 amino acids. CDR1 is MGHRA, CDR2 YSYEKL, per germline. Trimming cost V 1 base and J 3 bases, with 10 bases left between them. CDR3 loop: CASSQVTTIYEQYF. The CDR3, as DNA: TGCGCCAGCAGCCAAGTCACTACTATCTACGAGCAGTACTTC.

The rearrangement joins TRBV7-9 to TRBJ2-7, with a possible D match to TRBD2 (6 bases). Germline-derived CDR1 and CDR2 are SEHNR and FQNEAQ (reference sequence). Trimming pared 5 bases from V and 6 bases from J, leaving 17 bases between. This CDR3 is 14 amino acids long. The CDR3: CASSPRTSKSEQYF. In nucleotides, the CDR3 is TGTGCCAGCAGCCCTCGTACTAGCAAGAGCGAGCAGTACTTC.

The chain combines TRBV7-9 with TRBJ2-7; TRBD1 matches 8 bases. Germline V lookup: CDR1 SEHNR, CDR2 FQNEAQ (reference sequence). Trimming at V came to 5 bases and at J to 6 bases, leaving 15 bases not matched to a gene. This CDR3 spans 16 amino acids. The chain's CDR3 is CASSNLPGQAGGEQYF. The CDR3, as DNA: TGTGCCAGCAGCAACCTTCCGGGACAGGCTGGAGGCGAGCAGTACTTC.

This clone showed up just once. Additional DNA sequences in this sample encode the identical CDR3. This chain uses TRBV29-1 with TRBJ1-1, with D maybe TRBD1 (6 bases). The CDR3 totals 11 residues. Trimming left V 2 bases short and J 7 bases short, with 8 bases between. Looked up from germline, CDR1 is SQVTM and CDR2 is ANQGSEA. CDR3 nucleotide sequence: TGCAGCGTTGAAAGGGGGTTTGAAGCTTTCTTT. Its protein product is CSVERGFEAFF.

J is TRBJ1-1 and V is TRBV30, with unresolved D. CDR3 length: 13 amino acids. V was clipped by 0 bases and J by 2 bases, with 7 bases between them. Germline V gives CDR1 GTSNPN, CDR2 SVGIG (reference sequence). Written as DNA, the CDR3 is TGTGCCTGGAGTGTATTCTCAAACACTGAAGCTTTCTTT. Translation gives CAWSVFSNTEAFF.

The gene calls are TRBV6-5 and TRBJ2-4; D may be TRBD1 (6 bases). Germline V gives CDR1 MNHEY, CDR2 SVGAGI. V was cut by 1 base and J by 4 bases, with 11 bases left in between. The CDR3 runs 15 residues. CDR3 sequence reads: CASSYWSQGKNIQYF. CDR3 DNA sequence: TGTGCCAGCAGTTACTGGTCCCAGGGGAAAAACATTCAGTACTTC.

Worth noting for this clone: This same CDR3 is encoded by further DNA sequences in the sample. The V gene is TRBV7-9, the J gene TRBJ1-2, with D possibly being TRBD1 (5 bases). CDR3 length equals 14 residues. CDR1 is SEHNR, CDR2 FQNEAQ, per germline (reference sequence). The V end lost 3 bases, the J end lost 0 bases, and 8 bases lay between the germline ends. The CDR3 reads CASSLGQSNYGYTF. DNA for the CDR3: TGTGCCAGCAGCTTGGGGCAGTCTAACTATGGCTACACCTTC.

This clone was seen once. This chain uses TRBV27 with TRBJ2-7; D gene uncertain. The CDR3 is made up of 14 amino acids. CDR1 is MNHEY and CDR2 is SMNVEV in the germline V gene (reference sequence). V was trimmed by 3 bases and J by 5 bases, leaving 14 bases between them. For the CDR3, the DNA is TGTGCCAGCAGTTTCGCCGCGTCGGGCAACGAGCAGTACTTC. Its protein product is CASSFAASGNEQYF.

The CDR3 here is CASSSRTGTATNEKLFF. DNA of the CDR3: TGTGCCAGCAGCTCAAGGACAGGTACTGCAACTAATGAAAAACTGTTTTTT. The chain recombines TRBV13 with TRBJ1-4; TRBD1 aligns across 7 bases. From germline, CDR1 is PRHDT and CDR2 FYEKMQ (reference sequence). V trimming: 4 bases; J trimming: 0 bases; junction bases outside the gene matches: 8. The CDR3 extends over 17 amino acids.

The chain carries TRBV6-5 and TRBJ2-7, with 8 bases lining up with TRBD1. This CDR3 has 15 amino acids. After removal of 6 bases from V and 3 bases from J, the junction contained 10 bases not matched to a gene. Germline V gives CDR1 MNHEY, CDR2 SVGAGI. This chain's CDR3 is CASRNPEGQVYEQYF. In DNA, the CDR3 is TGTGCCAGCAGGAACCCGGAGGGACAGGTCTACGAGCAGTACTTC.

The CDR3 nucleotides are TGTGCCAGCAGCGACAGGGAGGATTCCTACGAGCAGTACTTC. As protein: CASSDREDSYEQYF. The rearrangement uses TRBV2 and TRBJ2-7; weak D call: TRBD1 (7 bases). The CDR3 spans 14 residues. Trimming took 6 bases from V and 1 from J, leaving 13 bases between them. Germline values: CDR1 SNHLY, CDR2 FYNNEI.

As to this clone: The same CDR3 can be traced to other DNA sequences in this sample. The chain joins TRBV5-6 to TRBJ2-3, with D uncertain. V gave up 4 bases and J gave up 0 bases, with 3 bases separating them. Germline V gene lookup returns CDR1 SGHDT and CDR2 YYEEEE. The CDR3 has 12 amino acids. CDR3: CASSLSTDTQYF. CDR3 nucleotides: TGTGCCAGCAGCCTTAGCACAGATACGCAGTATTTT.

The rearrangement uses TRBV6-5 and TRBJ2-5; D is undetermined. The CDR3 has 14 residues. The V and J ends lost 0 bases and 2 bases respectively, with 7 bases between them. Germline CDR1 reads MNHEY; CDR2 reads SVGAGI. The CDR3 DNA is TGTGCCAGCAGTTACTCGACTCGGCAAGAGACCCAGTACTTC. The encoded protein is CASSYSTRQETQYF.

This rearrangement joins TRBV10-3 to TRBJ2-2; TRBD1 aligns across 11 bases. Losses at the gene ends were 0 bases for V and 7 bases for J; bases not matched to a gene: 7. Germline CDR1 and CDR2: ENHRY and SYGVKD. The CDR3 is 17 amino acids. CDR3 nucleotides: TGTGCCATCAGTGAGTCGCGGACAGGGGGCGCGATCGGGGAGCTGTTTTTT. Its translation is CAISESRTGGAIGELFF.

Notes on this clone: The sample contains more than one DNA sequence encoding this CDR3. The chain uses TRBV5-1 and TRBJ1-1; a weak D match, TRBD1 (5 bases). This CDR3 contains 14 residues. Germline CDR1 reads SGHRS; CDR2 reads YFSETQ. Trimming stripped 3 bases from V and 0 bases from J, with 9 bases between. The CDR3 loop is CASSSPGLNTEAFF. CDR3 bases: TGCGCCAGCAGCTCCCCGGGACTGAACACTGAAGCTTTCTTT.

This sequence joins TRBV10-2 and TRBJ1-2; D uncertain. Germline CDR1 reads WSHSY; CDR2 reads SAAADI. The CDR3 is 11 residues long. The V and J ends lost 0 bases and 7 bases respectively, with 3 bases between them. For the CDR3, the DNA is TGCGCCAGCAGTGAGTCGGTTGGCTACACCTTC. Translated: CASSESVGYTF.